This record concerns one T cell receptor (beta chain) sequence. The sample comes from a study of blood T cell repertoires in COVID-19. Clones were sequenced by immunoSEQ multiplex PCR, and TCRdb holds only the in-frame ones, with some missing. The profile shows around 160,000 clones, 85% to 90% of them singletons. Donors were grouped by their self-reported clinical history. The CDR3 runs 15 residues. The germline CDR1 and CDR2 sequences are LNHDA and SQIVND (reference sequence). The trim removed 4 bases at V and 4 bases at J, leaving 1 base unmatched. Sequenced: PBMCs or T cells enriched from blood (not recorded which). This TCR was recovered from a woman in her 30s with acute COVID-19. The chain joins TRBV19 to TRBJ2-5; 15 nucleotides agree with TRBD2. This CDR3 is CASSRGLAGGETQYF. The CDR3 bases are TGTGCCAGTAGTAGGGGACTAGCGGGAGGAGAGACCCAGTACTTC.